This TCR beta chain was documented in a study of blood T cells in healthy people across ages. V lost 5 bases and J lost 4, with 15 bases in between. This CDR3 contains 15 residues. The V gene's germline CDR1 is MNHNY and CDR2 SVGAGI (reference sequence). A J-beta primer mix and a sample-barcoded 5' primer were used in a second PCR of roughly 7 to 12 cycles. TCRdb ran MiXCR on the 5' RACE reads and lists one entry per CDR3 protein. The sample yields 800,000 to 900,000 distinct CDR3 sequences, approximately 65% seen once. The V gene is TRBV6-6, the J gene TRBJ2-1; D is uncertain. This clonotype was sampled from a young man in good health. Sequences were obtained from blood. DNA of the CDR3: TGTGCCAGCAGTACTCGGGCTATTCGATACAATGAGCAGTTCTTC. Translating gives CASSTRAIRYNEQFF.